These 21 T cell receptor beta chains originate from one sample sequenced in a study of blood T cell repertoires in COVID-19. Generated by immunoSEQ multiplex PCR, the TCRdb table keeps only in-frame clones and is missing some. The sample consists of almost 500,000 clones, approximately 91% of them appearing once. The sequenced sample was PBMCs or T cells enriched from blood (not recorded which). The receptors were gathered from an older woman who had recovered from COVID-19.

The CDR3 region is CTYLGAPYGEKLFF. The CDR3 region has the DNA TGTACTTACTTAGGGGCACCTTACGGGGAAAAACTGTTTTTT. This chain uses TRBV12-2 with TRBJ1-4; TRBD1 is taken as the D call from the table, unchecked against the DNA. TRBV12-2 is designated a pseudogene. The CDR3 length is 14 residues.

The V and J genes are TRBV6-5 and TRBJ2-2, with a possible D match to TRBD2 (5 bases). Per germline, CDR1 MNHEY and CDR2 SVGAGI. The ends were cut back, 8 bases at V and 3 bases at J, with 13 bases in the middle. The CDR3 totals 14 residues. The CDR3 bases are TGTGCCAGCCAGAGGGTGGCGCACACCGGGGAGCTGTTTTTT. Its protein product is CASQRVAHTGELFF.

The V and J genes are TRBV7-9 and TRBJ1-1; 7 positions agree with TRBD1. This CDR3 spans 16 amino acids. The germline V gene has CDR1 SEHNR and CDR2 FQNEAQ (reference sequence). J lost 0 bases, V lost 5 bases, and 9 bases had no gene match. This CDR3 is CASSPQGGLMNTEAFF. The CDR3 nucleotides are TGTGCCAGCAGCCCCCAAGGGGGCTTGATGAACACTGAAGCTTTCTTT.

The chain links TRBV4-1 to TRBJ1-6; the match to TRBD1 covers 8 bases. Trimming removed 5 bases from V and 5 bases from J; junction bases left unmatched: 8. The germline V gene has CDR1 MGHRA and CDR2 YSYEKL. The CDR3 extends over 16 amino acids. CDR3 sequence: CASSYRTGKDNSPLHF. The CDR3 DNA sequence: TGCGCCAGCAGCTACAGGACAGGGAAAGATAATTCACCCCTCCACTTT.

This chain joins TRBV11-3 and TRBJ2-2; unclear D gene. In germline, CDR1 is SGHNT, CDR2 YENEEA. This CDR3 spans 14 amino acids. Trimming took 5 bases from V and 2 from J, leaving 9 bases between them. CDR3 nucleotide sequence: TGTGCCAGCAGCCAGACACCAAACACCGGGGAGCTGTTTTTT. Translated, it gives CASSQTPNTGELFF.

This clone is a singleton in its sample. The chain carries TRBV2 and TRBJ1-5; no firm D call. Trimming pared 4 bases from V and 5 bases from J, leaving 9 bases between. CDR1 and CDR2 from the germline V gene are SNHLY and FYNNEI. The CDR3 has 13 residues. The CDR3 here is CASSVSVDQPQHF. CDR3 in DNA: TGTGCCAGCAGTGTCAGTGTGGATCAGCCCCAGCATTTT.

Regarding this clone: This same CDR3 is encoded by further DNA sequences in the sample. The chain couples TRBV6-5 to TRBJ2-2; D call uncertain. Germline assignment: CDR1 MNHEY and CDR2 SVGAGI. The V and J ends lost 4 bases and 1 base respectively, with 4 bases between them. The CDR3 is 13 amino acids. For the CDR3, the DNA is TGTGCCAGCAGTTCCCTGAACACCGGGGAGCTGTTTTTT. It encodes CASSSLNTGELFF.

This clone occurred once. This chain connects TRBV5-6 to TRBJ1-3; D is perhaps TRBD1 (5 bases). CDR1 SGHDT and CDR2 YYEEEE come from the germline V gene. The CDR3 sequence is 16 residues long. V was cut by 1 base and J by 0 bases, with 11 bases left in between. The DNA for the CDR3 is TGTGCCAGCAGCTTGAATCAGGGCCTCTCTGGAAACACCATATATTTT. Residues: CASSLNQGLSGNTIYF.

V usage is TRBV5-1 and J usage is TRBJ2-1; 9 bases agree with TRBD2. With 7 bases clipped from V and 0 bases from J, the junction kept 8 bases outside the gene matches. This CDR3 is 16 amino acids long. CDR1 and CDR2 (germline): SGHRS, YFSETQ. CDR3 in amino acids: CASFSGGDLSYNEQFF. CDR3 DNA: TGCGCCAGCTTTAGCGGGGGAGATCTCTCCTACAATGAGCAGTTCTTC. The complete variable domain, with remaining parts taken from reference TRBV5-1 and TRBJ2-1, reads KAGVTQTPRYLIKTRGQQVTLSCSPISGHRSVSWYQQTPGQGLQFLFEYFSETQRNKGNFPGRFSGRQFSNSRSEMNVSTLELGDSALYLCASFSGGDLSYNEQFFGPGTRLTVL.

CDR3 region: CASSLQTGTAGNTIYF. Written as DNA, the CDR3 is TGTGCCAGCAGCCTACAAACCGGGACAGCCGGAAACACCATATATTTT. This chain connects TRBV4-2 to TRBJ1-3, with 7 bases fitting TRBD1. This CDR3 has 16 amino acids. Germline assignment: CDR1 LGHNA and CDR2 YNFKEQ. J was trimmed by 4 bases and V by 4 bases; bases with no gene match: 10.

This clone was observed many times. CDR3: CASSESFGTGEAFF. CDR3 sequence (DNA): TGTGCCAGCAGTGAATCCTTCGGGACAGGGGAAGCTTTCTTT. The rearrangement links TRBV6-4 to TRBJ1-1; 9 bases are shared with TRBD1. This CDR3 comprises 14 residues. V was pared by 3 bases and J by 8 bases, with 7 bases of the junction left unmatched. Germline lookup yields CDR1 MRHNA and CDR2 SNTAGT.

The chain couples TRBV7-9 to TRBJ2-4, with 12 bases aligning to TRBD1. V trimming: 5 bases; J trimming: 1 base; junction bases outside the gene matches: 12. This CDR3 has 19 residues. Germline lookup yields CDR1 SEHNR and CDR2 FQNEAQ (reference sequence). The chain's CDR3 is CASSSRDRGQNLAKNIQYF. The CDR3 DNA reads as TGTGCCAGCAGCAGCCGGGACAGGGGGCAAAATTTGGCCAAAAACATTCAGTACTTC.

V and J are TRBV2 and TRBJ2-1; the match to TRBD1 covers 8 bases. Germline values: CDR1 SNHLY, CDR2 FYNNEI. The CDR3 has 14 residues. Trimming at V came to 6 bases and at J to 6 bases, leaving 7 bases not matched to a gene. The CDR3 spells CASSGQGSFNEQFF. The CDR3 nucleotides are TGTGCCAGCAGCGGACAGGGATCGTTCAATGAGCAGTTCTTC. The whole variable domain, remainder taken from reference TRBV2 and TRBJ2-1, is EPEVTQTPSHQVTQMGQEVILRCVPISNHLYFYWYRQILGQKVEFLVSFYNNEISEKSEIFDDQFSVERPDGSNFTLKIRSTKLEDSAMYFCASSGQGSFNEQFFGPGTRLTVL.

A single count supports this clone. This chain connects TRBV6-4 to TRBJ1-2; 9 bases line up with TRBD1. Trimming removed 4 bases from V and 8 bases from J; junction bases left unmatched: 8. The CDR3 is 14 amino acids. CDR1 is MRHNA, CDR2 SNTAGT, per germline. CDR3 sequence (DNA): TGTGCCAGCAGTGTAACTCGAGGACAGGGGGGCTACACCTTC. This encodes CASSVTRGQGGYTF.

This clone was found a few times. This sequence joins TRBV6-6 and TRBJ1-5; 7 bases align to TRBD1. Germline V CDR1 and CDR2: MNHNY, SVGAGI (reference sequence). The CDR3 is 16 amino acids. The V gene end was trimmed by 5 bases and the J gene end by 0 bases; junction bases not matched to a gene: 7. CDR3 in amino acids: CASSRYRGGSNQPQHF. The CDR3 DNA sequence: TGTGCCAGCAGTCGATACAGGGGAGGTAGCAATCAGCCCCAGCATTTT.

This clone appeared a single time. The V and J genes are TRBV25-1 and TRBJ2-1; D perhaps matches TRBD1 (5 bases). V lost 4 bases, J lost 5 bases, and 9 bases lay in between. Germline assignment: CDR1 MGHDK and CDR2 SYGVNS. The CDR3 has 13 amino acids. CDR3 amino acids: CASSGWGDNEQFF. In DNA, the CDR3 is TGTGCCAGCAGTGGTTGGGGCGACAATGAGCAGTTCTTC.

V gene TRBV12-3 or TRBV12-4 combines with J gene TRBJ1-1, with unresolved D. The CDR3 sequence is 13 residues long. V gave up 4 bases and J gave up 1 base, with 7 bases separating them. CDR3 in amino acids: CASSYTENTEAFF. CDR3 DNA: TGTGCCAGCAGTTATACAGAGAACACTGAAGCTTTCTTT.

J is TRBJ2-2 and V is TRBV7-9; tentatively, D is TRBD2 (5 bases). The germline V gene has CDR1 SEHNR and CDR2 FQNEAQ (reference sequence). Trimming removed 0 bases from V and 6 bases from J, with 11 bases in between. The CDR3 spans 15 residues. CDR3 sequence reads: CASSLAAASPGELFF. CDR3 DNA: TGTGCCAGCAGCTTAGCGGCGGCTAGCCCCGGGGAGCTGTTTTTT.

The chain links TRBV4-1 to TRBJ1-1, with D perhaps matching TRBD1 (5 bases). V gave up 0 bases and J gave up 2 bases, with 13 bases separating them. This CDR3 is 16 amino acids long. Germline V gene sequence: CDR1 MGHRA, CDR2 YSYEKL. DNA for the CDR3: TGCGCCAGCAGCCAAGAGTTAGGACACCGAAACACTGAAGCTTTCTTT. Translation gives CASSQELGHRNTEAFF.

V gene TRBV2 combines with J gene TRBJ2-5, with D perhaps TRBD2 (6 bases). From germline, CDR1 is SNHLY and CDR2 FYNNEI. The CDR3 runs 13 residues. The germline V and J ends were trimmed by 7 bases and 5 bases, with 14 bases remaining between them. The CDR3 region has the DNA TGTGCCAGCACGGGGAGGTTAGGGGAGACCCAGTACTTC. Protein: CASTGRLGETQYF.

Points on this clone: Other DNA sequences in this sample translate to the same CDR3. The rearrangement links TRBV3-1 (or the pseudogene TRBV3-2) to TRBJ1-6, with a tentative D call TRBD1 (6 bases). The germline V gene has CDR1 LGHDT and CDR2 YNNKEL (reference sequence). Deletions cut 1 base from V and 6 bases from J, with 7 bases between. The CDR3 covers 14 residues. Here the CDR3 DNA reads TGTGCCAGCAGCCAAGGGACAGCTAATTCACCCCTCCACTTT. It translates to CASSQGTANSPLHF.